This T cell receptor beta chain was obtained from a study of control samples from healthy donors and cancer patients (dated by TCRdb to 2018 to 2021). A word on this clone: The antigen it recognizes is unknown. Per-base quality was not reported, and no clone a single base away is much larger than it.

From the cysteine up to the phenylalanine, the CDR3 has a length of 17 residues. The entry retains the CDR3 DNA only, 51 bases that are in frame from base 1. From a lookup of the germline V gene, CDR1 and CDR2 are SGHNT and YENEEA. The germline V end is reduced by 1 base and the J end by 7 bases; junction bases left unmatched: 10. Preparation of the library involved the immunoSEQ multiplex PCR assay. TCRdb provides this immuneACCESS table in a form limited to in-frame rearrangements. Some clones are lacking; in checked studies, under half of them reflect an unresolved V gene, and why the rest are absent is not known. For this sample the table gives 40,000 to 60,000 clones, of which approximately 86% were detected only once. About 2.6% of the sample is held by the ten biggest clonotypes.

The receptor was derived from a woman in her forties or fifties with lung cancer. The V and J segments used are TRBV11-3 and TRBJ1-6; 7 bases in the middle match TRBD1. The sequenced material came from PBMCs. The CDR3 region reads CASSLGVGGPLNSPLHF. DNA sequence: TGTGCCAGCAGCTTAGGGGTAGGGGGCCCGCTCAATTCACCCCTCCACTTT.